These 14 T cell receptor beta chains originate from one sample sequenced in a study of blood T cell repertoires in COVID-19. Sequencing used immunoSEQ multiplex PCR; TCRdb keeps in-frame clones, though not all of them. This sample carries roughly 140,000 clones, roughly 80% of them seen once, and the ten largest clones take roughly 8.8%. Specimen: peripheral blood. The receptors shown here come from a human donor with acute or convalescent COVID-19. The donor label of this sample is uncertain.

This chain uses TRBV4-1 with TRBJ2-2; 11 bases match TRBD2. The CDR3 runs to 19 residues. V shed 2 bases and J 4 bases; nucleotides not matched to a gene: 12. The germline CDR1 and CDR2 sequences are MGHRA and YSYEKL. The CDR3 protein is CASSQSNLLAGGLTGELFF. The CDR3 coding sequence is TGCGCCAGCAGCCAATCAAACCTCCTAGCGGGGGGCCTCACCGGGGAGCTGTTTTTT.

V usage is TRBV6-1 and J usage is TRBJ2-2; D is unresolved. CDR3 length: 16 amino acids. Germline V gives CDR1 MNHNS, CDR2 SASEGT. Trimming stripped 3 bases from V and 1 base from J, with 12 bases between. The CDR3 sequence: CASSEVVGLNTGELFF. For the CDR3, the DNA is TGTGCCAGCAGTGAGGTTGTCGGGTTGAACACCGGGGAGCTGTTTTTT.

This clone was counted between two and nine times. The V gene is TRBV27, the J gene TRBJ2-1, with 8 bases aligning to TRBD2. CDR1 and CDR2 from the germline V gene are MNHEY and SMNVEV (reference sequence). The CDR3 has 20 amino acids. With V trimmed by 2 bases and J by 2 bases, 17 bases remained unmatched. CDR3 sequence reads: CASSLLPPWERGLPYNEQFF. CDR3 sequence (DNA): TGTGCCAGCAGTTTACTCCCCCCATGGGAGCGGGGGTTACCCTACAATGAGCAGTTCTTC.

The V and J genes are TRBV19 and TRBJ1-1; 9 bases line up with TRBD1. Germline CDR1 reads LNHDA; CDR2 reads SQIVND (reference sequence). The CDR3 is 16 amino acids. This CDR3 is CAPGTGRVEANTEAFF. The CDR3 region has the DNA TGTGCTCCCGGGACAGGGAGGGTAGAGGCGAACACTGAAGCTTTCTTT.

The V and J genes are TRBV7-9 and TRBJ2-7; TRBD2 might be the D (5 bases). The V gene lost 5 bases and the J gene lost 2 bases, with 13 bases spanning the gap. Germline loops: CDR1 SEHNR, CDR2 FQNEAQ (reference sequence). The CDR3 has 14 amino acids. CDR3 sequence (DNA): TGTGCCAGCAGCCTCCCCACGGAGGCCTACGAGCAGTACTTC. The encoded protein is CASSLPTEAYEQYF.

There are a few counts of this clone. The rearrangement joins TRBV6-6 to TRBJ2-3; tentatively, D is TRBD1 (6 bases). Germline CDR1 is MNHNY and CDR2 is SVGAGI (reference sequence). The V end was cut by 0 bases, the J end by 3 bases, with 10 bases between. The length of the CDR3 is 15 residues. The CDR3: CASSYSNQGTDTQYF. The CDR3 DNA sequence: TGTGCCAGCAGTTACTCGAACCAGGGGACAGATACGCAGTATTTT.

The V gene is TRBV13, the J gene TRBJ2-1; D remains unclear. This CDR3 has 11 residues. Trimming pared 4 bases from V and 13 bases from J, leaving 11 bases between. Germline CDR1 is PRHDT and CDR2 is FYEKMQ (reference sequence). The CDR3 sequence: CASSSRAEQFF. CDR3 DNA sequence: TGTGCCAGCAGCTCTAGAGCAGAACAGTTCTTC.

The V call is TRBV29-1, the J call TRBJ2-2, with TRBD1 matching 7 bases. The CDR3 consists of 14 residues. The V gene end was trimmed by 7 bases and the J gene end by 2 bases; junction bases not matched to a gene: 7. In germline, CDR1 is SQVTM, CDR2 ANQGSEA. CDR3: CSGSRDSNTGELFF. For the CDR3, the DNA is TGCAGCGGAAGCCGGGACAGCAACACCGGGGAGCTGTTTTTT.

CDR3 sequence reads: CASSRDGSWYGYTF. CDR3 coding DNA: TGTGCCAGCAGCCGGGACGGGAGTTGGTATGGCTACACCTTC. The chain uses TRBV6-5 and TRBJ1-2; a possible D gene is TRBD1 (5 bases). Germline CDR1 MNHEY, CDR2 SVGAGI. There are 14 residues in the CDR3. Trimming removed 6 bases from V and 5 bases from J, with 16 bases in between.

The chain recombines TRBV7-9 with TRBJ2-7; a possible D gene is TRBD2 (6 bases). The CDR3 is 13 amino acids. Germline CDR1 SEHNR, CDR2 FQNEAQ (reference sequence). With 1 base removed from V and 5 bases from J, the gap between germline ends came to 9 bases. For the CDR3, the DNA is TGTGCCAGCAGCTTAGGGCCGGGAGACGAGCAGTACTTC. As protein: CASSLGPGDEQYF.

J is TRBJ1-6 and V is TRBV2; TRBD1 aligns across 10 bases. CDR3 length equals 14 residues. The V and J ends lost 4 bases and 7 bases, in that order; junction bases with no gene match: 1. CDR1 is SNHLY and CDR2 is FYNNEI in the germline V gene. The CDR3 spells CASSGTGGNSPLHF. The DNA for the CDR3 is TGTGCCAGCAGTGGGACAGGGGGGAATTCACCCCTCCACTTT.

This chain links TRBV5-1 with TRBJ1-5; 11 positions agree with TRBD1. Losses at the gene ends were 4 bases for V and 6 bases for J; bases not matched to a gene: 6. The CDR3 contains 15 residues. Germline CDR1 and CDR2: SGHRS and YFSETQ. CDR3 in DNA: TGCGCCAGCAGCCCGGAGGGGACAGGGGGTCAGCCCCAGCATTTT. Amino acids: CASSPEGTGGQPQHF.

The chain carries TRBV5-1 and TRBJ2-1, with 14 bases aligning to TRBD2. The CDR3 is 17 residues long. Germline CDR1 and CDR2: SGHRS and YFSETQ. The junction had 9 bases not matched to a gene; V was cut back by 4 bases and J by 6 bases. The DNA of the CDR3 is TGCGCCAGCAGCCCCATGACTAGCGGGGGGGCCGGCAATGAGCAGTTCTTC. This translates into CASSPMTSGGAGNEQFF.

The chain employs TRBV27 and TRBJ1-2; no reliable D call. The CDR3 covers 14 residues. Germline-derived CDR1 and CDR2 are MNHEY and SMNVEV (reference sequence). Trimming left V 2 bases short and J 7 bases short, with 14 bases between. The CDR3 region is CASSLRHPPIGYTF. The CDR3 nucleotides are TGTGCCAGCAGTTTAAGACATCCCCCTATTGGCTACACCTTC.